Each of the 27 T cell receptor beta chains below was sequenced from the same sample in a study of immune reconstitution after stem cell transplant in scleroderma. TCRdb re-called the RT-PCR reads through MiXCR, storing one row per CDR3 protein. The sample lists some 750 distinct CDR3 sequences, 8.5% occurring once. This material was collected before or after autologous hematopoietic stem cell transplantation (not recorded which). The receptors come from a male donor with systemic sclerosis.

By its share, this clonotype is medium-sized (0.01 to 0.1%). The chain combines TRBV19 with TRBJ1-1; D is possibly TRBD1 (6 bases). Trimming took 5 bases from V and 1 from J, leaving 11 bases between them. Germline loops: CDR1 LNHDA, CDR2 SQIVND (reference sequence). The CDR3 consists of 14 residues. The CDR3 is CASSLQGANTEAFF. CDR3 DNA sequence: TGTGCCAGTAGTCTACAGGGTGCGAACACTGAAGCTTTCTTT.

By sample share, this clonotype is large. The gene calls are TRBV12-3 or TRBV12-4 and TRBJ1-1, with D hard to call. The V end lost 3 bases, the J end lost 5 bases, and 10 bases lay between the germline ends. This CDR3 contains 13 residues. CDR3 region: CASSFSYLTEAFF. DNA of the CDR3: TGTGCCAGCAGTTTTTCGTATTTGACTGAAGCTTTCTTT.

Judged by abundance, this clonotype is medium-sized. The J gene is TRBJ2-1, the V gene TRBV20-1, with 12 bases fitting TRBD2. With 3 bases clipped from V and 6 bases from J, the junction kept 9 bases outside the gene matches. The CDR3 runs 16 residues. Germline CDR1 DFQATT, CDR2 SNEGSKA (reference sequence). The CDR3 sequence is CSASPSSGRVGNEQFF. The CDR3 coding sequence is TGCAGTGCTAGTCCCTCTAGCGGGAGGGTTGGCAATGAGCAGTTCTTC.

This clonotype is labeled as medium-sized. The J gene is TRBJ2-7, the V gene TRBV29-1, with D unclear. This CDR3 has 13 residues. The V end lost 0 bases, the J end lost 0 bases, and 6 bases lay between the germline ends. CDR1 SQVTM and CDR2 ANQGSEA come from the germline V gene. The CDR3 DNA sequence: TGCAGCGTTGAAGATAATCTCTCCTACGAGCAGTACTTC. Amino acid sequence: CSVEDNLSYEQYF.

In this sample, this clonotype is medium-sized. V is TRBV29-1 and J is TRBJ2-7; no firm D call. CDR3 size: 12 residues. Germline CDR1 and CDR2: SQVTM and ANQGSEA. Trimming shortened V by 5 bases and J by 2 bases, and 10 bases separated the two germline ends. The CDR3 sequence: CSVSEATYEQYF. As DNA, the CDR3 is TGCAGCGTTAGCGAGGCCACCTACGAGCAGTACTTC.

Within the sample, this clonotype is medium-sized. The genes are TRBV5-6 and TRBJ2-7; D uncertain. The germline gives CDR1 SGHDT, CDR2 YYEEEE. The CDR3 is made up of 12 amino acids. Trimming removed 4 bases from V and 4 bases from J, with 9 bases in between. The CDR3 bases are TGTGCCAGCAGCCTCCAGCCTTACGAGCAGTACTTC. Translated, it gives CASSLQPYEQYF. Supplemented by reference TRBV5-6 and TRBJ2-7, the full variable domain reads DAGVTQSPTHLIKTRGQQVTLRCSPKSGHDTVSWYQQALGQGPQFIFQYYEEEERQRGNFPDRFSGHQFPNYSSELNVNALLLGDSALYLCASSLQPYEQYFGPGTRLTVT.

This clonotype counts as medium-sized (0.01 to 0.1%). The genes are TRBV20-1 and TRBJ2-3, with 13 bases that match TRBD2. The J segment lost 3 bases and the V segment lost 3 bases, leaving 6 bases of the junction unmatched. Germline loops: CDR1 DFQATT, CDR2 SNEGSKA (reference sequence). This CDR3 spans 16 amino acids. CDR3 protein: CSASQGLAGVTDTQYF. The DNA of the CDR3 is TGCAGTGCTAGTCAAGGACTAGCGGGGGTGACAGATACGCAGTATTTT.

This chain uses TRBV18 with TRBJ2-1; the match to TRBD2 covers 7 bases. J gave up 6 bases and V 6 bases, and 17 bases lay outside the gene matches. Germline loops: CDR1 KGHSH, CDR2 LQKENI. The CDR3 loop spans 17 amino acids. CDR3 nucleotide sequence: TGTGCCAGCTCTACTCCGAGGGGTCCGGGAGGTCGCAATGAGCAGTTCTTC. Its protein is CASSTPRGPGGRNEQFF.

By proportion, this clonotype is medium-sized. CDR3 sequence: CASSLARGRRHEQYF. The CDR3 DNA reads as TGTGCCAGCAGCTTGGCCAGGGGGCGCCGCCACGAGCAGTACTTC. The J gene is TRBJ2-7, the V gene TRBV5-6, with 8 bases that match TRBD1. V lost 0 bases and J lost 5; bases outside the gene matches: 7. Germline assignment: CDR1 SGHDT and CDR2 YYEEEE. The CDR3 has 15 residues. Supplemented by reference TRBV5-6 and TRBJ2-7, the full variable domain reads DAGVTQSPTHLIKTRGQQVTLRCSPKSGHDTVSWYQQALGQGPQFIFQYYEEEERQRGNFPDRFSGHQFPNYSSELNVNALLLGDSALYLCASSLARGRRHEQYFGPGTRLTVT.

Sample share makes this clonotype large (0.1 to 1%). This chain uses TRBV6-4 with TRBJ1-6, with D possibly matching TRBD1 (6 bases). V lost 2 bases to trimming and J lost 13 bases, with 15 bases between them. The germline gives CDR1 MRHNA, CDR2 SNTAGT. This CDR3 spans 14 amino acids. The CDR3 spells CASSDAWGHWPLHF. CDR3 in DNA: TGTGCCAGCAGTGACGCCTGGGGGCATTGGCCCCTCCACTTT.

The V call is TRBV6-1, the J call TRBJ2-7; D ambiguous. This CDR3 comprises 10 residues. Germline CDR1 is MNHNS and CDR2 is SASEGT. V was trimmed by 2 bases and J by 4 bases, leaving 0 bases between them. CDR3 in DNA: TGTGCCAGCAGTGAATACGAGCAGTACGTC. Amino acids: CASSEYEQYV.

This clonotype ranks as large. The chain employs TRBV28 and TRBJ1-5; no firm D call. The CDR3 spans 12 residues. Germline V CDR1 and CDR2: MDHEN, SYDVKM. Trimming stripped 5 bases from V and 3 bases from J, with 5 bases between. This chain's CDR3 is CASSISNQPQHF. In DNA, the CDR3 is TGTGCCAGCAGTATCTCCAATCAGCCCCAGCATTTT.

This clonotype is termed medium-sized (0.01 to 0.1%). This rearrangement joins TRBV28 to TRBJ2-7; D remains ambiguous. The germline gives CDR1 MDHEN, CDR2 SYDVKM. The CDR3 has 13 residues. The V end lost 3 bases, the J end lost 2 bases, and 8 bases lay between the germline ends. CDR3 bases: TGTGCCAGCAGTTTGGGTTGGACCTACGAGCAGTACTTC. Amino acids: CASSLGWTYEQYF.

This clonotype ranks as large (0.1 to 1%). The chain couples TRBV9 to TRBJ1-1; 10 bases align to TRBD1. Trimming took 4 bases from V and 6 from J; bases not matched to a gene: 6. Germline CDR1 is SGDLS and CDR2 is YYNGEE. The CDR3 runs to 14 residues. The CDR3, as DNA: TGTGCCAGCAGCCCCTTTGACAGGGGGCCTGAAGCTTTCTTT. It encodes CASSPFDRGPEAFF.

In its sample, this clonotype ranks as medium-sized. V gene TRBV10-3 combines with J gene TRBJ2-7; tentative D call: TRBD1 (5 bases). Trimming removed 4 bases from V and 4 bases from J, with 11 bases in between. Germline V gives CDR1 ENHRY, CDR2 SYGVKD. The CDR3 covers 13 residues. CDR3 in amino acids: CAISGGRAYEQYF. CDR3 nucleotide sequence: TGTGCCATCAGTGGGGGCAGAGCTTACGAGCAGTACTTC.

Relative to its sample, this clonotype is medium-sized. V is TRBV5-1 and J is TRBJ2-1; no definite D call. The CDR3 spans 15 residues. Germline V gene data show CDR1 as SGHRS and CDR2 as YFSETQ. Deletions cut 0 bases from V and 10 bases from J, with 17 bases between. The CDR3 DNA reads TGCGCCAGCAGCTTGGAGGTGGATATTGTCAGGGAGCAGTTCTTC. It encodes CASSLEVDIVREQFF.

This clonotype is large in the sample. The chain is built from TRBV6-2 or TRBV6-3 and TRBJ2-2; TRBD1 matches at 8 bases. The V gene's germline CDR1 is MNHEY and CDR2 SVGEGT. The CDR3 loop spans 16 amino acids. J gave up 7 bases and V 5 bases, and 12 bases lay outside the gene matches. The CDR3 coding sequence is TGTGCCAGCAGTCCAATCGGACAGGGCCTCGACGGGGAGCTGTTTTTT. Protein: CASSPIGQGLDGELFF.

Relative to its sample, this clonotype is medium-sized. The genes are TRBV20-1 and TRBJ1-5; maybe TRBD1 (5 bases). Trimming took 6 bases from V and 6 from J, leaving 15 bases between them. CDR1 is DFQATT and CDR2 is SNEGSKA in the germline V gene (reference sequence). The CDR3 runs to 13 residues. CDR3 sequence reads: CSATQASGQPQHF. The CDR3 region has the DNA TGCAGTGCAACACAGGCGTCGGGTCAGCCCCAGCATTTT.

This clonotype is medium-sized within its sample. The J gene is TRBJ2-1, the V gene TRBV30; weak D call: TRBD1 (5 bases). The germline V and J ends were trimmed by 3 bases and 15 bases, with 18 bases remaining between them. CDR1 GTSNPN and CDR2 SVGIG come from the germline V gene (reference sequence). CDR3 length: 12 residues. The CDR3 protein is CAWRPAGRDRFF. DNA for the CDR3: TGTGCCTGGAGGCCCGCCGGCAGGGATCGGTTCTTC.

This rearrangement joins TRBV20-1 to TRBJ2-1; 8 nucleotides agree with TRBD2. V was pared by 1 base and J by 9 bases, with 11 bases of the junction left unmatched. Germline CDR1 is DFQATT and CDR2 is SNEGSKA (reference sequence). The CDR3 totals 15 residues. The CDR3 nucleotides are TGCAGTGCTAGAGGTCCGAGCGGGAGAATCGGTGAGCAGTTCTTC. This codes for CSARGPSGRIGEQFF.

This clonotype qualifies as large. The chain couples TRBV6-5 to TRBJ2-6; D might be TRBD1 (6 bases). Germline V CDR1 and CDR2: MNHEY, SVGAGI. The CDR3 length is 15 residues. V was cut by 3 bases and J by 2 bases, with 8 bases left in between. CDR3 amino acids: CASSYGGPGANVLTF. The CDR3 DNA follows: TGTGCCAGCAGTTATGGGGGCCCTGGGGCCAACGTCCTGACTTTC.

The chain links TRBV27 to TRBJ2-6; D unresolved. The length of the CDR3 is 16 residues. Trimming stripped 2 bases from V and 1 base from J, with 9 bases between. Germline-derived CDR1 and CDR2 are MNHEY and SMNVEV (reference sequence). CDR3 in DNA: TGTGCCAGCAGTTTAAAATCGAGATCTGGGGCCAACGTCCTGACTTTC. Translating gives CASSLKSRSGANVLTF.

By proportion, this clonotype is medium-sized. CDR3 nucleotide sequence: TGCAGCGTTGAATCCGAGCCCCGACGTAACACCGGGGAGCTGTTTTTT. This encodes CSVESEPRRNTGELFF. The chain employs TRBV29-1 and TRBJ2-2; D not certain. CDR3 size: 16 residues. Germline CDR1 SQVTM, CDR2 ANQGSEA. With 2 bases removed from V and 2 bases from J, the gap between germline ends came to 15 bases.

This clonotype rates as large (0.1 to 1%). V usage is TRBV7-8 and J usage is TRBJ2-1; tentatively, D is TRBD2 (6 bases). V was pared by 1 base and J by 5 bases, with 15 bases between. Germline V gene data show CDR1 as SGHVS and CDR2 as FQNEAQ. The CDR3 has 16 amino acids. CDR3 in amino acids: CASSLVGGVFDNEQFF. CDR3 bases: TGTGCCAGCAGCTTAGTCGGGGGAGTTTTCGACAATGAGCAGTTCTTC.

By its share, this clonotype is medium-sized. This CDR3 is CSARTGGQPYEQYF. The CDR3 region has the DNA TGCAGTGCTAGGACAGGGGGCCAGCCCTACGAGCAGTACTTC. The rearrangement joins TRBV20-1 to TRBJ2-7; 10 bases are a match to TRBD1. The CDR3 loop spans 14 amino acids. Germline V CDR1 and CDR2: DFQATT, SNEGSKA (reference sequence). The J segment lost 2 bases and the V segment lost 3 bases, leaving 4 bases of the junction unmatched.

J is TRBJ2-5 and V is TRBV27; TRBD1 might be the D (6 bases). The CDR3 totals 13 residues. The germline V gene has CDR1 MNHEY and CDR2 SMNVEV (reference sequence). Trimming left V 6 bases short and J 4 bases short, with 12 bases between. CDR3 in DNA: TGTGCCAGCAGGGGACACCCGCGAGAGACCCAGTACTTC. It specifies CASRGHPRETQYF.

By its share, this clonotype is medium-sized (0.01 to 0.1%). V gene TRBV12-3 or TRBV12-4 combines with J gene TRBJ1-2; D gene ambiguous. The CDR3 consists of 15 residues. V gave up 2 bases and J gave up 4 bases, with 14 bases separating them. This CDR3 is CASSLRPDGPYGYTF. For the CDR3, the DNA is TGTGCCAGCAGTTTACGACCGGACGGCCCCTATGGCTACACCTTC.